Following are 30 T cell receptor beta chains from one sample sequenced in a study of CD8+CD57+ T cells in acquired aplastic anemia. Genomic DNA, the template, was used for profiling of the TCR beta VDJ and CDR3. TCRdb itself ran the reads through MiXCR, one entry per CDR3 protein. Of over 150,000 distinct CDR3 sequences in the sample, 40% to 50% are singletons; the top ten hold about 2.6%. Patients selected for sequencing had displayed CD8+CD57+ cell expansion by flow cytometry. The sample was sorted CD4+, CD8+, or CD8+CD57+ T cells (not recorded which) from PBMCs. These receptors came from a human donor with aplastic anemia.

Note on this clonotype: This sequence may be a read error, since a much larger clone differs from it by one base. This chain connects TRBV7-9 to TRBJ1-3; a possible D gene is TRBD1 (6 bases). The CDR3 consists of 15 residues. Germline values: CDR1 SEHNR, CDR2 FQNEAQ (reference sequence). The chain's CDR3 is CVSTRGPSSGNTIYF. The CDR3 nucleotides are TGTGTCAGCACCAGGGGACCTAGCTCTGGAAACACCATATATTTT. The whole variable domain, remainder taken from reference TRBV7-9 and TRBJ1-3, is DTGVSQNPRHKITKRGQNVTFRCDPISEHNRLYWYRQTLGQGPEFLTYFQNEAQLEKSRLLSDRFSAERPKGSFSTLEIQRTEQGDSAMYLCVSTRGPSSGNTIYFGEGSWLTVV.

V and J are TRBV10-3 and TRBJ1-1; D not resolved. Trimming took off 7 bases at V and 1 base at J, with 7 bases between the two ends. Per germline, CDR1 ENHRY and CDR2 SYGVKD. There are 12 residues in the CDR3. This CDR3 reads CAIKPGNTEAFF. For the CDR3, the DNA is TGTGCCATCAAGCCCGGGAACACTGAAGCTTTCTTT.

This clonotype was found many times. The J gene is TRBJ2-5, the V gene TRBV12-3 or TRBV12-4; perhaps TRBD1 as D (6 bases). Trimming removed 6 bases from V and 7 bases from J, with 12 bases in between. There are 12 residues in the CDR3. The CDR3 DNA follows: TGTGCCAGCAGCCCAGGGGATGGGACCCAGTACTTC. It translates to CASSPGDGTQYF.

Regarding this clonotype: A read error may be the cause here, since a much bigger clone is one base away. V gene TRBV4-1 combines with J gene TRBJ1-2, with D hard to call. Germline V CDR1 and CDR2: MGHRA, YSYEKL. V lost 4 bases and J 4 bases, leaving 16 bases between the germline ends. The CDR3 has 15 amino acids. Here the CDR3 reads CASSLLQRAFYGYTF. CDR3 bases: TGCGCCAGCAGCCTCCTACAGAGGGCGTTCTATGGCTACACCTTC.

This clonotype has a count of ten or more. V gene TRBV29-1 combines with J gene TRBJ1-5; tentatively, D is TRBD1 (5 bases). V was shortened by 4 bases and J by 7 bases, with 20 bases between the two germline ends. The CDR3 consists of 15 residues. Germline V gene data show CDR1 as SQVTM and CDR2 as ANQGSEA. The CDR3 DNA sequence: TGCAGCGTTGTGGAAGGGACCTCTGGGAGGCAGCCCCAGCATTTT. Translated, it gives CSVVEGTSGRQPQHF.

The sample holds a few counts of this clonotype. The V and J genes are TRBV25-1 and TRBJ2-5; 14 bases agree with TRBD2. This CDR3 region has 16 residues. The V segment lost 6 bases and the J segment 5 bases; nucleotides outside the gene matches: 8. Germline V gene data show CDR1 as MGHDK and CDR2 as SYGVNS. The CDR3 coding sequence is TGTGCCAGCAGCCCCGGGACTAGCGGGAGAGGGGAGACCCAGTACTTC. This encodes CASSPGTSGRGETQYF.

The chain recombines TRBV2 with TRBJ2-7; 8 positions match TRBD2. CDR3 length equals 13 residues. V was clipped by 4 bases and J by 3 bases; unmatched bases: 2. Per the germline V gene, CDR1 is SNHLY and CDR2 is FYNNEI. The CDR3 bases are TGTGCCAGCAGTGGGGCGGGAGGCTACGAGCAGTACTTC. Its protein product is CASSGAGGYEQYF.

There are many counts of this clonotype. The chain combines TRBV2 with TRBJ1-1; D might be TRBD1 (6 bases). From germline, CDR1 is SNHLY and CDR2 FYNNEI. V dropped 6 bases and J dropped 5 bases, with 16 bases sitting between them. The CDR3 contains 14 residues. The CDR3 loop reads CASRVNPGTTEAFF. The CDR3 DNA sequence: TGTGCCAGCAGGGTAAACCCCGGGACAACTGAAGCTTTCTTT.

The chain is built from TRBV6-1 and TRBJ2-5; D gene uncertain. Germline V CDR1 and CDR2: MNHNS, SASEGT. This CDR3 spans 13 amino acids. V lost 3 bases, J lost 4 bases, and 9 bases lay in between. CDR3 amino acids: CASSEGWGETQYF. Written as DNA, the CDR3 is TGTGCCAGCAGTGAGGGTTGGGGAGAGACCCAGTACTTC.

The rearrangement uses TRBV7-2 and TRBJ2-3; D ambiguous. In germline, CDR1 is SGHTA, CDR2 FQGNSA. Trimming cost V 5 bases and J 3 bases, with 9 bases left between them. The CDR3 sequence is 13 residues long. Written as DNA, the CDR3 is TGTGCCAGCAGCACCCGACCTACAGATACGCAGTATTTT. Its protein is CASSTRPTDTQYF.

The genes are TRBV7-8 and TRBJ1-1; no clear D gene. This CDR3 region has 14 residues. Germline V gene sequence: CDR1 SGHVS, CDR2 FQNEAQ. V dropped 8 bases and J dropped 0 bases, with 13 bases sitting between them. The chain's CDR3 is CASGRALLNTEAFF. The DNA for the CDR3 is TGTGCCAGCGGACGGGCGTTACTGAACACTGAAGCTTTCTTT.

The chain combines TRBV14 with TRBJ2-5, with 10 nucleotides matching TRBD2. Germline loops: CDR1 SGHDN, CDR2 FVKESK. Germline trimming cut 4 bases from V and 5 bases from J; bases unmatched to any gene: 19. The CDR3 totals 19 residues. This chain's CDR3 is CASSPLGASGGLGPETQYF. The CDR3 DNA reads as TGTGCCAGCAGCCCCCTGGGAGCTAGCGGGGGCCTTGGACCGGAGACCCAGTACTTC.

The table lists this clonotype with many counts. The V gene is TRBV15, the J gene TRBJ1-2; D may be TRBD1 (5 bases). V shed 4 bases and J shed 4 bases, with 13 bases lying between them. The CDR3 is 14 amino acids. The germline V gene encodes CDR1 LNHNV and CDR2 YYDKDF (reference sequence). DNA of the CDR3: TGTGCCACCAGCATGGCCTCAACAGGCTATGGCTACACCTTC. It specifies CATSMASTGYGYTF. The variable domain in full, with the rest retrieved from reference TRBV15 and TRBJ1-2, is DAMVIQNPRYQVTQFGKPVTLSCSQTLNHNVMYWYQQKSSQAPKLLFHYYDKDFNNEADTPDNFQSRRPNTSFCFLDIRSPGLGDTAMYLCATSMASTGYGYTFGSGTRLTVV.

This clonotype turned up a few times. This chain links TRBV19 with TRBJ1-2; tentative D call: TRBD1 (5 bases). V shed 3 bases and J shed 3 bases, with 14 bases lying between them. There are 15 residues in the CDR3. The germline CDR1 and CDR2 sequences are LNHDA and SQIVND (reference sequence). The CDR3 nucleotides are TGTGCCAGTAGTATGTGGGGGGAGACCTACTATGGCTACACCTTC. Protein product: CASSMWGETYYGYTF.

Many counts were recorded for this clonotype. The V call is TRBV19, the J call TRBJ1-6; D gene ambiguous. This CDR3 has 12 amino acids. V was trimmed by 5 bases and J by 8 bases, leaving 7 bases between them. CDR1 is LNHDA and CDR2 is SQIVND in the germline V gene (reference sequence). The CDR3 here is CASSSGDSPLHF. CDR3 nucleotides: TGTGCCAGTAGTTCCGGGGATTCACCCCTCCACTTT. Full variable domain (rest looked up from reference TRBV19 and TRBJ1-6): DGGITQSPKYLFRKEGQNVTLSCEQNLNHDAMYWYRQDPGQGLRLIYYSQIVNDFQKGDIAEGYSVSREKKESFPLTVTSAQKNPTAFYLCASSSGDSPLHFGNGTRLTVT.

The J gene is TRBJ2-2, the V gene TRBV6-2 or TRBV6-3, with 9 bases identical to TRBD1. This CDR3 comprises 14 residues. The V and J ends lost 4 bases and 6 bases, in that order; junction bases with no gene match: 3. The V gene's germline CDR1 is MNHEY and CDR2 SVGEGT. CDR3 in amino acids: CASSWDRAAGELFF. CDR3 nucleotide sequence: TGTGCCAGCAGTTGGGACAGGGCGGCCGGGGAGCTGTTTTTT.

This clonotype was recorded a few times. V and J are TRBV10-2 and TRBJ1-1, with 9 nucleotides matching TRBD1. V shed 2 bases, J shed 3 bases, and the junction held 4 bases outside the gene matches. The CDR3 runs to 15 residues. Per germline, CDR1 WSHSY and CDR2 SAAADI. The CDR3 sequence is CASSEPGQGDTEAFF. The DNA for the CDR3 is TGCGCCAGCAGTGAGCCGGGACAGGGTGACACTGAAGCTTTCTTT.

This sequence joins TRBV7-6 and TRBJ1-2; TRBD1 might be the D (6 bases). Germline CDR1 is SGHVS and CDR2 is FNYEAQ. Trimming removed 6 bases from V and 7 bases from J, with 18 bases in between. The CDR3 length is 14 residues. CDR3 protein: CASRPGGGAAGYTF. The CDR3 DNA reads as TGTGCCAGCAGGCCGGGCGGGGGGGCAGCTGGCTACACCTTC.

The sample holds a few counts of this clonotype. The gene calls are TRBV19 and TRBJ2-7; D may be TRBD1 (6 bases). The CDR3 is made up of 14 amino acids. Trimming removed 6 bases from V and 2 bases from J, with 14 bases in between. CDR1 is LNHDA and CDR2 is SQIVND in the germline V gene (reference sequence). CDR3 protein: CASSWGTNPYEQYF. In DNA, the CDR3 is TGTGCCAGTAGCTGGGGGACAAACCCCTACGAGCAGTACTTC.

This clonotype turned up a few times. The V gene is TRBV3-1, the J gene TRBJ1-3; D gene ambiguous. The V and J ends lost 5 bases and 0 bases respectively, with 11 bases between them. This CDR3 spans 15 amino acids. The germline gives CDR1 LGHDT, CDR2 YNNKEL (reference sequence). The CDR3 DNA is TGTGCCAGCAGCTCTACGTCCTCCTCTGGAAACACCATATATTTT. It is translated as CASSSTSSSGNTIYF.

The CDR3 region is CASRTLWEQYF. Here the CDR3 DNA reads TGTGCCAGCAGGACCCTCTGGGAGCAGTACTTC. The chain has TRBV2 and TRBJ2-7; D remains unclear. The CDR3 runs 11 residues. Germline V gives CDR1 SNHLY, CDR2 FYNNEI. Between the trimmed V and J ends, which lost 6 bases and 7 bases, there was a span of 10 bases.

This chain links TRBV2 with TRBJ1-3; possible D gene TRBD1, 6 bases. Germline CDR1 is SNHLY and CDR2 is FYNNEI. The V end was cut by 7 bases, the J end by 0 bases, with 13 bases between. The CDR3 runs to 15 residues. The CDR3 DNA reads as TGTGCCAGCAATTTGGACAGAGGCTCTGGAAACACCATATATTTT. Residues: CASNLDRGSGNTIYF.

This clonotype has more than one count but fewer than ten. The gene calls are TRBV11-2 and TRBJ2-1, with D tentatively TRBD1 or TRBD2 (6 bases each). V was cut by 3 bases and J by 0 bases, with 18 bases left in between. The CDR3 is made up of 18 amino acids. CDR1 and CDR2 (germline): SGHAT, FQNNGV. The CDR3 sequence: CASSFEGGRVSSYNEQFF. CDR3 coding DNA: TGTGCCAGCAGCTTTGAGGGGGGACGAGTTAGCTCCTACAATGAGCAGTTCTTC.

This clonotype was counted many times. The chain joins TRBV19 to TRBJ2-2; D not resolved. The CDR3 has 14 residues. Per germline, CDR1 LNHDA and CDR2 SQIVND (reference sequence). Trimming removed 4 bases from V and 6 bases from J, with 12 bases in between. For the CDR3, the DNA is TGTGCCAGTAGTAAGCCTTTGAGTTCCGGGGAGCTGTTTTTT. Its protein product is CASSKPLSSGELFF.

This clonotype was detected only a few times. The rearrangement uses TRBV28 and TRBJ2-5; TRBD1 matches 8 bases. The CDR3 consists of 16 residues. CDR1 and CDR2 from the germline V gene are MDHEN and SYDVKM. The V segment lost 6 bases and the J segment 2 bases; nucleotides outside the gene matches: 11. The CDR3 sequence: CASSPIIQGAQETQYF. CDR3 DNA: TGTGCCAGCAGCCCAATAATTCAGGGGGCACAAGAGACCCAGTACTTC.

This clonotype was detected many times. The chain couples TRBV6-4 to TRBJ1-1, with a weak D call TRBD1 (6 bases). V was clipped by 3 bases and J by 0 bases, with 20 bases between them. Germline lookup yields CDR1 MRHNA and CDR2 SNTAGT. This CDR3 comprises 18 residues. CDR3 nucleotide sequence: TGTGCCAGCAGTGAATCGGGACAACGGGGCCGTATGAACACTGAAGCTTTCTTT. The encoded protein is CASSESGQRGRMNTEAFF.

At least ten counts were recorded for this clonotype. The V and J genes are TRBV7-9 and TRBJ1-4; D perhaps matches TRBD1 (6 bases). CDR3 length: 15 residues. Germline values: CDR1 SEHNR, CDR2 FQNEAQ (reference sequence). Trimming shortened V by 5 bases and J by 7 bases, and 17 bases separated the two germline ends. The CDR3 sequence: CASSASGGFSEKLFF. Here the CDR3 DNA reads TGTGCCAGCAGCGCTTCTGGGGGCTTTAGTGAAAAACTGTTTTTT.

Regarding this clonotype: Since a much larger clone is just one base distant, this may be a read error. This chain links TRBV6-2 or TRBV6-3 with TRBJ1-5, with D possibly TRBD1 on 5 matching bases. From germline, CDR1 is MNHEY and CDR2 SVGEGT. The CDR3 totals 14 residues. Trimming left V 7 bases short and J 5 bases short, with 15 bases between. Written as DNA, the CDR3 is TGTGCCAGCACCCCCGACAGAGATGATCAGCCCCAGCATTTT. Its translation: CASTPDRDDQPQHF.

This clonotype was recorded once. It may be a read error: a sequence one base away is much more abundant. The chain uses TRBV19 and TRBJ2-1; D may be TRBD2 (5 bases). In germline, CDR1 is LNHDA, CDR2 SQIVND (reference sequence). Trimming took off 2 bases at V and 9 bases at J, with 20 bases between the two ends. The CDR3 is made up of 16 amino acids. CDR3 residues: CASSIRRSLTPREQFF. In DNA form, the CDR3 reads TGTGCCAGTAGTATAAGGAGGAGTTTGACCCCGCGTGAGCAGTTCTTC.

The chain recombines TRBV2 with TRBJ2-2, with 7 bases identical to TRBD1. CDR1 is SNHLY, CDR2 FYNNEI, per germline. The CDR3 runs to 13 residues. The CDR3 nucleotides read TGTGTCGCGGCGAGGGGGCCCACCGGGGAGCTGTTTTTT. It translates to CVAARGPTGELFF.